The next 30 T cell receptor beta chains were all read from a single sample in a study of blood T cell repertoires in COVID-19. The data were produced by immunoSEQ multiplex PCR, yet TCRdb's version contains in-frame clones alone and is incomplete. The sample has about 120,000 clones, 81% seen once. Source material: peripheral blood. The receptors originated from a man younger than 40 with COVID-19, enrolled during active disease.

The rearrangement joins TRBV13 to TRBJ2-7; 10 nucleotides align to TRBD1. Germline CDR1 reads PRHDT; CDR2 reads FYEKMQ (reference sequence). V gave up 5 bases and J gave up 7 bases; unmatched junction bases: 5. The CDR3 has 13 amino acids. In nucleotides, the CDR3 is TGTGCCAGCAGCCGACAGGGGGCGCTTGAGCAGTACTTC. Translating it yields CASSRQGALEQYF.

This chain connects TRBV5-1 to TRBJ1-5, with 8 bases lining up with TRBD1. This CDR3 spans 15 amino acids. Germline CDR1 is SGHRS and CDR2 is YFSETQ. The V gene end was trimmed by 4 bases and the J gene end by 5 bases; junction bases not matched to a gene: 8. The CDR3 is CASSPWTGMDQPQHF. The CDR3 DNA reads TGCGCCAGCAGCCCTTGGACAGGGATGGATCAGCCCCAGCATTTT.

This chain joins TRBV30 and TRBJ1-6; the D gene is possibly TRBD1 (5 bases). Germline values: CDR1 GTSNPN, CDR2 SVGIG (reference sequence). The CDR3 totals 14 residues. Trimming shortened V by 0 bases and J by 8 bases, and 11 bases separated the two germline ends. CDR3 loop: CAWSVGRWDSPLHF. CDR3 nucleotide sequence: TGTGCCTGGAGTGTGGGGCGGTGGGATTCACCCCTCCACTTT.

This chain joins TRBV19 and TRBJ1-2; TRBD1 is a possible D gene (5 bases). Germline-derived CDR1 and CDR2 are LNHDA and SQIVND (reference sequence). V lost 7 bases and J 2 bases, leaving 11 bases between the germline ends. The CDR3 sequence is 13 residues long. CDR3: CASKGTGNYGYTF. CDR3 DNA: TGTGCCAGTAAAGGGACTGGAAACTATGGCTACACCTTC.

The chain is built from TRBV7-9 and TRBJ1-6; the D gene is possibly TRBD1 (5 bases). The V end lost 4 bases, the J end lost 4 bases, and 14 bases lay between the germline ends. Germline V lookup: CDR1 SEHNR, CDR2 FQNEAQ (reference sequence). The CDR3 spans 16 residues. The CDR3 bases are TGTGCCAGCAGCTCTACGGGGGTCCCATATAATTCACCCCTCCACTTT. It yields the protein CASSSTGVPYNSPLHF.

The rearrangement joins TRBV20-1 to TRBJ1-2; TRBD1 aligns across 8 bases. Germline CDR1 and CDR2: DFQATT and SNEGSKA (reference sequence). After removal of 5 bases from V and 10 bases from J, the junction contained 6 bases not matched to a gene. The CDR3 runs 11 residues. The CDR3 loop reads CSAPKTGAYTF. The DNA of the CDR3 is TGCAGTGCTCCAAAGACAGGGGCCTACACCTTC.

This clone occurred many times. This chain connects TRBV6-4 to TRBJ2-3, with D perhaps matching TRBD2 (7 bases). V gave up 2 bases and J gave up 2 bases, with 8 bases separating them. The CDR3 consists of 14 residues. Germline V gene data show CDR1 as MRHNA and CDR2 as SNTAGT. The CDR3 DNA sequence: TGTGCCAGCAGTGACGGGGGGGCCACAGATACGCAGTATTTT. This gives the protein CASSDGGATDTQYF.

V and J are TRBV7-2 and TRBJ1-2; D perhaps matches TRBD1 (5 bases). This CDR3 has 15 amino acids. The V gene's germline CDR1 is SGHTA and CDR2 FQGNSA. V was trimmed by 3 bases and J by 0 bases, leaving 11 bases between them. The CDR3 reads CASSLGLTANYGYTF. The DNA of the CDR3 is TGTGCCAGCAGCTTGGGGCTGACAGCTAACTATGGCTACACCTTC.

CDR3 DNA: TGTGCCAGCGGGGGACAGGCGGATTTGAACACTGAAGCTTTCTTT. This sequence encodes CASGGQADLNTEAFF. The chain carries TRBV28 and TRBJ1-1; TRBD1 agrees at 8 bases. This CDR3 is built from 15 residues. V lost 8 bases and J lost 0; bases outside the gene matches: 8. Germline CDR1 and CDR2: MDHEN and SYDVKM.

This CDR3 is CASSSGGTNEKLFF. The CDR3 DNA sequence: TGTGCCAGCAGCTCAGGGGGGACTAATGAAAAACTGTTTTTT. J is TRBJ1-4 and V is TRBV27, with TRBD1 matching over 7 bases. The CDR3 totals 14 residues. V lost 6 bases, J lost 2 bases, and 3 bases stayed unmatched. CDR1 and CDR2 (germline): MNHEY, SMNVEV (reference sequence). Complete variable domain (other parts from reference TRBV27 and TRBJ1-4): EAQVTQNPRYLITVTGKKLTVTCSQNMNHEYMSWYRQDPGLGLRQIYYSMNVEVTDKGDVPEGYKVSRKEKRNFPLILESPSPNQTSLYFCASSSGGTNEKLFFGSGTQLSVL.

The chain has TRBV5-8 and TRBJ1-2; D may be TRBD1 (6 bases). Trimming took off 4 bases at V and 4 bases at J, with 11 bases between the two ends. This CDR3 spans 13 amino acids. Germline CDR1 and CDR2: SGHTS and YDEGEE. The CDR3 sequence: CASSAGVGYGYTF. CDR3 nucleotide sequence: TGTGCCAGCAGCGCAGGGGTTGGCTATGGCTACACCTTC.

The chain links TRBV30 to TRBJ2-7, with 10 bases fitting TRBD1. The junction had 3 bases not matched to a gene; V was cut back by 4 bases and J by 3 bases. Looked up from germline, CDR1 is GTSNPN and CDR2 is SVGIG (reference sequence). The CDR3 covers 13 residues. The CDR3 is CAWMRTGGYEQYF. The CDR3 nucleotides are TGTGCCTGGATGCGGACAGGGGGCTACGAGCAGTACTTC.

The CDR3 DNA reads TGTGCCTGGAGTTCACGGGACAGACCCTCTGGAAACACCATATATTTT. This codes for CAWSSRDRPSGNTIYF. The V and J genes are TRBV30 and TRBJ1-3, with TRBD1 identical over 7 bases. Germline CDR1 and CDR2: GTSNPN and SVGIG (reference sequence). V dropped 2 bases and J dropped 0; count of bases not matched to a gene: 7. The CDR3 covers 16 residues.

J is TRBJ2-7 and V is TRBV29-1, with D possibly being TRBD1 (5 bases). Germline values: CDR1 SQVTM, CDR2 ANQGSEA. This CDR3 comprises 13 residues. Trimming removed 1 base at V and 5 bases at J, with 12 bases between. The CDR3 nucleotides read TGCAGCGTTGAAGGAAGGGGTGGGGACGAGCAGTACTTC. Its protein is CSVEGRGGDEQYF.

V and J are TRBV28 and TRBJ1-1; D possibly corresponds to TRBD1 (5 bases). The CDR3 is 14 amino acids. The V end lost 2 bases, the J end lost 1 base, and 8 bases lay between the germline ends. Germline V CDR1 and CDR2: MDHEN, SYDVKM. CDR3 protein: CASSLMGRNTEAFF. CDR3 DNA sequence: TGTGCCAGCAGTTTAATGGGGCGGAACACTGAAGCTTTCTTT.

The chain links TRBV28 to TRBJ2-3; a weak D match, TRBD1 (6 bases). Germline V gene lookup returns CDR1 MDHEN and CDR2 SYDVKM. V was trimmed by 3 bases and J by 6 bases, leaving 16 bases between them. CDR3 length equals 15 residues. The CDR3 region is CASSFLLQGKDTQYF. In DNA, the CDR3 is TGTGCCAGCAGTTTCTTGTTACAGGGAAAGGATACGCAGTATTTT.

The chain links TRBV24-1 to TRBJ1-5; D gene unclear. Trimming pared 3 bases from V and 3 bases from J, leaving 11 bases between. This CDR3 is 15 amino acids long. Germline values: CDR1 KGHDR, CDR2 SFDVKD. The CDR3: CATSDRSETNQPQHF. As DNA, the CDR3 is TGTGCCACCAGTGATCGGAGCGAAACCAATCAGCCCCAGCATTTT.

CDR3 in amino acids: CASSLEGTGGYGYTF. DNA of the CDR3: TGCGCCAGCAGCTTGGAGGGGACAGGAGGCTATGGCTACACCTTC. V gene TRBV5-1 combines with J gene TRBJ1-2; 8 nucleotides align to TRBD1. V gave up 0 bases and J gave up 4 bases; unmatched junction bases: 5. Germline CDR1 SGHRS, CDR2 YFSETQ. The CDR3 runs to 15 residues. The full variable domain, rest sourced from reference TRBV5-1 and TRBJ1-2, is KAGVTQTPRYLIKTRGQQVTLSCSPISGHRSVSWYQQTPGQGLQFLFEYFSETQRNKGNFPGRFSGRQFSNSRSEMNVSTLELGDSALYLCASSLEGTGGYGYTFGSGTRLTVV.

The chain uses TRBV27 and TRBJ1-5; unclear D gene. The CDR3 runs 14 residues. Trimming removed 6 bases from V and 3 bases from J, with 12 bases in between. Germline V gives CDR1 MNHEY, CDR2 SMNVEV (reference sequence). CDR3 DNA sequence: TGTGCCAGCAGGAAGGGAGTTGCCAATCAGCCCCAGCATTTT. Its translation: CASRKGVANQPQHF.

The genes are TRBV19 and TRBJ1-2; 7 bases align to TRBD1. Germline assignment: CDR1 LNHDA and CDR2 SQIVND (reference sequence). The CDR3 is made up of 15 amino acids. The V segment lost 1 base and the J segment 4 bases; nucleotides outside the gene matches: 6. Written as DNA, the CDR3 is TGTGCCAGTAGTATAGCCCGGGACAGCGTCTATGGCTACACCTTC. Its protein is CASSIARDSVYGYTF.

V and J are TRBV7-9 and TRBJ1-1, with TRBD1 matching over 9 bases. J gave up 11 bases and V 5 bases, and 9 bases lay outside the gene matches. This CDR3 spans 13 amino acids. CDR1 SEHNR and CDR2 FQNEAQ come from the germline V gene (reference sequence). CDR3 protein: CASSGYRGLEAFF. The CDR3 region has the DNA TGTGCCAGCAGCGGCTACAGGGGGCTAGAGGCTTTCTTT.

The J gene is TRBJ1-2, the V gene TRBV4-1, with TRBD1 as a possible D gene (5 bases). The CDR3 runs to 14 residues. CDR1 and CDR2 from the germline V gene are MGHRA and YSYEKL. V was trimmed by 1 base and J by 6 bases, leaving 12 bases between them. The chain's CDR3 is CASSQVPLGHGYTF. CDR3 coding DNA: TGCGCCAGCAGCCAAGTACCTCTGGGGCATGGCTACACCTTC.

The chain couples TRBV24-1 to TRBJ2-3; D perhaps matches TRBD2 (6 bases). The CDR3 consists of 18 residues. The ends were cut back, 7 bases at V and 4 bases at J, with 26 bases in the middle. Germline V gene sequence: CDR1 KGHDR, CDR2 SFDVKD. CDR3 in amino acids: CATSRSSGTRLQADTQYF. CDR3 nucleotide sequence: TGTGCCACCAGCCGATCCTCCGGGACTCGGCTCCAGGCAGATACGCAGTATTTT.

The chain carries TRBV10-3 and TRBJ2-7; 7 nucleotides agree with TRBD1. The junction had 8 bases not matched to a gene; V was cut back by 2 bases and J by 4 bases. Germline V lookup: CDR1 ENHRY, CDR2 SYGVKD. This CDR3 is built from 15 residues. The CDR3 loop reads CAISERDSGQYEQYF. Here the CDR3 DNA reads TGTGCCATCAGTGAGAGGGACAGCGGTCAGTACGAGCAGTACTTC.

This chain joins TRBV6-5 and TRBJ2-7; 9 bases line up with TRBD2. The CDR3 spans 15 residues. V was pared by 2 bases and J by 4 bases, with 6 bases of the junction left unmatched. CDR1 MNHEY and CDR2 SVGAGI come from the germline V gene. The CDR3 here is CASSYETSGGYEQYF. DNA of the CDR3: TGTGCCAGCAGTTACGAGACTAGCGGTGGGTACGAGCAGTACTTC.

CDR3 sequence: CAWSGRRQGNNEKLFF. CDR3 DNA sequence: TGTGCCTGGTCTGGGAGGCGACAGGGGAACAATGAAAAACTGTTTTTT. The V gene is TRBV30, the J gene TRBJ1-4; 8 bases align to TRBD1. V lost 5 bases and J lost 5; bases outside the gene matches: 13. Germline V gene lookup returns CDR1 GTSNPN and CDR2 SVGIG (reference sequence). The CDR3 sequence is 16 residues long.

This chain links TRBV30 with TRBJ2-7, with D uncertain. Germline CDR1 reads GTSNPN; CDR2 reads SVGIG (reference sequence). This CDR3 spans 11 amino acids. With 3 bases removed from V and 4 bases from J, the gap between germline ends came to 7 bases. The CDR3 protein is CAWRTGYEQYF. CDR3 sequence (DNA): TGTGCCTGGAGGACGGGTTACGAGCAGTACTTC.

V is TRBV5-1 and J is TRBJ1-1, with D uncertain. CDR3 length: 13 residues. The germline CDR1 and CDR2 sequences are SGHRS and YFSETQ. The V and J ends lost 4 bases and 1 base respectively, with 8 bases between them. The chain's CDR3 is CASSGGWNTEAFF. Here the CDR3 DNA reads TGCGCCAGCAGCGGAGGGTGGAACACTGAAGCTTTCTTT.

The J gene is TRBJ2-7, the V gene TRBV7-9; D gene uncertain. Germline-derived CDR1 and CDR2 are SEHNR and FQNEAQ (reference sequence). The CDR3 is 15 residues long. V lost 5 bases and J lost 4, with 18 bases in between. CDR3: CASSPYSNLAYEQYF. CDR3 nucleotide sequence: TGTGCCAGCAGCCCTTATAGTAATCTCGCTTACGAGCAGTACTTC.

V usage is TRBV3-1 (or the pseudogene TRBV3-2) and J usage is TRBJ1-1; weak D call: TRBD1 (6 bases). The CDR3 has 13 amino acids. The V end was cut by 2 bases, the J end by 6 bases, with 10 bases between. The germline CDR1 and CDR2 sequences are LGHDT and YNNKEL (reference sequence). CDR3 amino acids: CASSQIQGPEAFF. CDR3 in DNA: TGTGCCAGCAGCCAAATACAGGGCCCTGAAGCTTTCTTT.